Listed below are T cell receptor beta chains from one sample, sequenced in a study of a mutant IDH1 vaccine in newly diagnosed glioma. Assay: immunoSEQ multiplex PCR; the TCRdb copy retains only in-frame clones and omits some. Among about 51,000 clones listed, approximately 78% were seen once. No antigen has been identified for these receptors. Specimen: PBMCs, collected from a glioma patient whose treatment included an IDH1 peptide vaccine. The receptor set was obtained from a man aged 50 to 60 with glioma. Both conserved end residues are part of each CDR3. The order of the fields is CDR3 DNA, CDR3 protein, clone size, V gene, D gene, CDR3 length, J gene. The D gene is left open where the match is weak. Size values are once, few and many counts, or a class for expanded clones, and some rows have none.

TGTGCCAGCGTCCCAGGGCCTCGGGGCCCCCAGCATTTT | CASVPGPRGPQHF | once | TRBV6-6 | NA | 13 | TRBJ1-5
TGTGCCAGCTCCGAAGAGGGGACCGGGGAGCTGTTTTTT | CASSEEGTGELFF | once | TRBV2 | NA | 13 | TRBJ2-2
TGTGCCAGCAGCCTACACACCGGGGAGCTGTTTTTT | CASSLHTGELFF | few | TRBV14 | NA | 12 | TRBJ2-2
TGTGCCAGCAGCTCTGACAGGGTTCGAACTGAAGCTTTCTTT | CASSSDRVRTEAFF | NA | TRBV7-2 | TRBD1 | 14 | TRBJ1-1
TGTGCCAGTAGTACGGACAGGGAGGGCACTGAAGCTTTCTTT | CASSTDREGTEAFF | NA | TRBV19 | TRBD1 | 14 | TRBJ1-1
TGTGCCAGCAGCGCGATCAAGGGGGAGCAGTACTTC | CASSAIKGEQYF | NA | TRBV7-9 | NA | 12 | TRBJ2-7
TGTGCCAGCAGCGCGAGTGGGGGGTTGGACAAAAACATTCAGTACTTC | CASSASGGLDKNIQYF | NA | TRBV9 | NA | 16 | TRBJ2-4
TGTGCCATCACCTCGACTAGCGGGGAGAGCTCCTACAATGAGCAGTTCTTC | CAITSTSGESSYNEQFF | NA | TRBV10-3 | TRBD2 | 17 | TRBJ2-1
TGTGCCAGCAGCTTCCAGGGGGGAAGGGGGCCCGAGCAGTACTTC | CASSFQGGRGPEQYF | NA | TRBV7-9 | NA | 15 | TRBJ2-7
TGCAGCGCCAGCAGCTCTGGAAACACCATATATTTT | CSASSSGNTIYF | NA | TRBV29-1 | NA | 12 | TRBJ1-3
TGTGCCAGCAGCCAGAGGTTAGGTGGTGGGGCCAACGTCCTGACTTTC | CASSQRLGGGANVLTF | NA | TRBV7-2 | NA | 16 | TRBJ2-6
TGTGCCAGTGGTGACAGGGACACTGAAGCTTTCTTT | CASGDRDTEAFF | NA | TRBV19 | TRBD1 | 12 | TRBJ1-1
TGTGCCACCCGGGACGGATTTAACTATGGCTACACCTTC | CATRDGFNYGYTF | NA | TRBV19 | NA | 13 | TRBJ1-2
TGTGCCAGCAGCGTAGCGGAGGGTTCCCCTGAAGCTTTCTTT | CASSVAEGSPEAFF | NA | TRBV9 | NA | 14 | TRBJ1-1
TGTGCCAGCAGCTTGGTTTTTGTACAGAACACCGGGGAGCTGTTTTTT | CASSLVFVQNTGELFF | NA | TRBV5-5 | NA | 16 | TRBJ2-2
TGTGCCAGCAGCCAAGATTCCCTCGGTACAAGCTATGGCTACACCTTC | CASSQDSLGTSYGYTF | NA | TRBV4-2 | NA | 16 | TRBJ1-2
TGTGCCAGCAGTTCAGTGGGGCGGCCTCCCTACGAGCAGTACTTC | CASSSVGRPPYEQYF | NA | TRBV6-5 | NA | 15 | TRBJ2-7
TGTGCCAGTAGGACAACAGGGGGCACCGGGGAGCTGTTTTTT | CASRTTGGTGELFF | NA | TRBV19 | TRBD1 | 14 | TRBJ2-2
TGTGCCATCAGAGATGCAACGGACGGCTACGAGCAGTACTTC | CAIRDATDGYEQYF | NA | TRBV10-3 | NA | 14 | TRBJ2-7
TGTGCCAGCAGCCAGGACGGGACACTTAACACTGAAGCTTTCTTT | CASSQDGTLNTEAFF | NA | TRBV4-2 | NA | 15 | TRBJ1-1